This T cell receptor (beta chain) emerged from a study of CXCR3-negative and CXCR3-positive naive CD8 T cells. Germline CDR1 and CDR2: SQVTM and ANQGSEA. This CDR3 comprises 13 residues. Findings and caveats of the study: Compared with CXCR3-negative naive cells, CXCR3-positive naive cells showed more hydrophobic TRB CDR3s. TCR interaction strength was inferred from TRB CDR3 physicochemistry, as CD5 matched across naive subsets.

The method, 5' RACE with UMI labels, was used to prepare the TRB cDNA libraries. TCRdb processed the 5' RACE reads again and assigns one entry to each CDR3 protein, with no DNA. The repertoire shows several thousand distinct CDR3 sequences; the top ten hold more than 1%. Sorts performed in triplicate captured 300,000 to 350,000 cells each from every CD8+ T cell subset. Comment on this clonotype: Its specificity is unknown.

The chain couples TRBV29-1 to TRBJ2-1; no DNA is available, so the TRBD2 call from TCRdb remains unchecked. Sequenced: naive CXCR3+ CD8+ T cells from blood. Regarding subset: CD45RO-CCR7+CD27+CD95- naive CD8+ T cells expressing CXCR3 (TNR3+). The clonotype comes from a human donor in good health. Some clones in this sample may be carry-over from other donors' samples. The CDR3 reads CSVSGLAFYEQFF.